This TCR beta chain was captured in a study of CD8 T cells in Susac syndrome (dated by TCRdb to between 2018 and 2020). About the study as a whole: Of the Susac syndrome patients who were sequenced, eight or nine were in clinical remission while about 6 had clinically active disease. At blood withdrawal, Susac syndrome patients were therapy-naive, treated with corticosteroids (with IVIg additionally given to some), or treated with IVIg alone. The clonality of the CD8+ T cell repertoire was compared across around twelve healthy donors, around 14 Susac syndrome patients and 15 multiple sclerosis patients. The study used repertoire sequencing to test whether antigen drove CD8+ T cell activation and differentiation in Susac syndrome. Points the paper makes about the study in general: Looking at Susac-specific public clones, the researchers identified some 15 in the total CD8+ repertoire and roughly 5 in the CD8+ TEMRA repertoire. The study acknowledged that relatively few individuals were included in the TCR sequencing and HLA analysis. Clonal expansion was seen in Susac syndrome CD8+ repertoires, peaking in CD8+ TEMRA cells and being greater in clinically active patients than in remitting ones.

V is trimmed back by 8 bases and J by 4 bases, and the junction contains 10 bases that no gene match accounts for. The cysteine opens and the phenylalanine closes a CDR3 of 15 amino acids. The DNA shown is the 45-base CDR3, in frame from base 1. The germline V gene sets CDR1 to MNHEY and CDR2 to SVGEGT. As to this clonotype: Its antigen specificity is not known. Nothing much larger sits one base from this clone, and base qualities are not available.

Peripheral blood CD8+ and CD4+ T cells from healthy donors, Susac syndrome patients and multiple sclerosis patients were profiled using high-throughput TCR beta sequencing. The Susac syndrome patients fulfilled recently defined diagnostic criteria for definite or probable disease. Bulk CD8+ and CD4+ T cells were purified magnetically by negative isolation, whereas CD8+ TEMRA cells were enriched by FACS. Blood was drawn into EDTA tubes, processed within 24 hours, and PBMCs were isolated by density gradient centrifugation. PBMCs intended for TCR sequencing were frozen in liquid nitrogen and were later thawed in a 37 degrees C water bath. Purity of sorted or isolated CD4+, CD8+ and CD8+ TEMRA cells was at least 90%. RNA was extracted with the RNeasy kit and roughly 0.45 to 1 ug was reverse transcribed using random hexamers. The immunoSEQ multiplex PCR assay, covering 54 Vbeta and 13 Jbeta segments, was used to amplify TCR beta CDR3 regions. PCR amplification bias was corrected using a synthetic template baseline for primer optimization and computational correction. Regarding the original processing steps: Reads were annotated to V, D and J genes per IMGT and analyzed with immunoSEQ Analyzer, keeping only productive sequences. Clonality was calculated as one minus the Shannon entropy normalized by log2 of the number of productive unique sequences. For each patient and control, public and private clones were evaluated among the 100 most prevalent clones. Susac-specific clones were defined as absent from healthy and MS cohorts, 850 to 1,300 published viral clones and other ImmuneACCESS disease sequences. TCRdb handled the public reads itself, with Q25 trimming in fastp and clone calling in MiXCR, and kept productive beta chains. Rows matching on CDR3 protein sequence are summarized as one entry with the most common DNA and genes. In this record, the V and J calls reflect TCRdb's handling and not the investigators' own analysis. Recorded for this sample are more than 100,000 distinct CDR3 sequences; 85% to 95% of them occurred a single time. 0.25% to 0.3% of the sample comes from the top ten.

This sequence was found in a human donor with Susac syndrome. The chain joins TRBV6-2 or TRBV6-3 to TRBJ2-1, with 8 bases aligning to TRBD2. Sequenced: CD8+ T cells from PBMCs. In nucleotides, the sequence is TGTGCCAGCCAGTTTGGCGGGGGGACTTACAATGAGCAGTTCTTC. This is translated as CASQFGGGTYNEQFF.